This TCR beta chain was recorded in a study of cytomegalovirus exposure and HLA in healthy donors. It was with 60 Vbeta and 13 Jbeta primers that the PCR ran. Data came from immunoSEQ multiplex PCR; TCRdb stores just in-frame clones and leaves some out. The table shows 50,000 to 75,000 clones, with about four fifths occurring only once. The germline CDR1 and CDR2 sequences are GTSNPN and SVGIG (reference sequence). This CDR3 region has 15 residues. V was pared by 0 bases and J by 7 bases, with 6 bases of the junction left unmatched. This receptor was obtained from a man between 25 and 39 years old in good health and CMV-seropositive. The sequenced material came from PBMCs. This sequence joins TRBV30 and TRBJ1-6; TRBD1 aligns across 7 bases. The DNA for the CDR3 is TGTGCCTGGAGTGTTAGGGGGCTTTTGAATTCACCCCTCCACTTT. It encodes CAWSVRGLLNSPLHF.